This entry is about one T cell receptor (beta chain). The V gene's germline CDR1 is LGHNA and CDR2 YNFKEQ. The V end was cut by 4 bases, the J end by 9 bases, with 13 bases between. This CDR3 is 14 amino acids long. This specimen comes from a study of blood T cell repertoires in COVID-19. The protocol was immunoSEQ multiplex PCR, while the TCRdb copy is restricted to in-frame clones and leaves out a portion. The table has 100,000 to 150,000 clones, roughly 89% seen once. The genes are TRBV4-2 and TRBJ1-6; D is unclear. The TCR originated in a middle-aged man with acute or convalescent COVID-19. The sequenced sample consisted of peripheral blood. The CDR3 bases are TGTGCCAGCAGCCTCGAAAATACGGTTTCACCCCTCCACTTT. It translates to CASSLENTVSPLHF.